A single T cell receptor (beta chain) is shown here with its context. Antigen unknown. Assay used: immunoSEQ multiplex PCR; TCRdb lists only in-frame clones, some missing. Altogether 130,000 or so clones are present, 85% to 95% being singletons, with the ten largest covering about 0.18%. The record originates from a study of graft-versus-host responses after intestinal transplantation. V lost 6 bases, J lost 0 bases, and 10 bases stayed unmatched. CDR3 length equals 16 residues. The germline CDR1 and CDR2 sequences are LNHDA and SQIVND (reference sequence). Regarding the study as a whole: Recipient marrow harbored GvH clones, some of which surfaced first in ileum or blood. An association linked early post-transplant HvG declines with peak circulating GvH clone levels. Where graft-donor T cell macrochimerism was present, patients had high graft-versus-host to host-versus-graft clonal ratios in allografts.

The receptor comes from a human donor who received an intestinal transplant. The V gene is TRBV19, the J gene TRBJ2-7; 8 bases line up with TRBD2. Sequencing was performed on unstimulated CD4+ T cells sorted from spleen or lymph node cells, taken before intestinal transplant. The CDR3 loop reads CASRGFGAGASYEQYF. CDR3 DNA sequence: TGTGCCAGTAGAGGTTTCGGAGCGGGAGCCTCCTACGAGCAGTACTTC. The entire variable domain, with the rest obtained from reference TRBV19 and TRBJ2-7, is as follows: DGGITQSPKYLFRKEGQNVTLSCEQNLNHDAMYWYRQDPGQGLRLIYYSQIVNDFQKGDIAEGYSVSREKKESFPLTVTSAQKNPTAFYLCASRGFGAGASYEQYFGPGTRLTVT.